The rows below give T cell receptor beta chains drawn from one sample of a study of blood T cell repertoires in COVID-19. The repertoire was sequenced with immunoSEQ multiplex PCR; TCRdb's copy has only in-frame clones and lacks some. The sample yields about 380,000 clones, 88% seen once. Sequenced material: PBMCs or T cells enriched from blood (not recorded which). The receptors shown here come from a woman aged 18-29 years who had recovered from COVID-19. Both conserved end residues are part of each CDR3. The D gene is left open where the match is weak. Only part of the rows carry a size: once, few, many, or a class if the clone is expanded.

cdr3_aa	cdr3_nt	clone_size	j_call	d_call	v_call	cdr3_length
CASSLGLLYEQYF	TGTGCCAGCAGCCTAGGACTTCTCTACGAGCAGTACTTC	.	TRBJ2-7	.	TRBV11-2	13
CSVESGNGYTF	TGCAGCGTTGAGTCGGGAAATGGCTACACCTTC	.	TRBJ1-2	.	TRBV29-1	11
CASSQAGTANTEAFF	TGTGCCAGCTCACAGGCCGGGACAGCGAACACTGAAGCTTTCTTT	.	TRBJ1-1	TRBD1	TRBV18	15
CASSSGTGVPNTEAFF	TGTGCCAGCAGCTCCGGGACAGGGGTCCCGAACACTGAAGCTTTCTTT	.	TRBJ1-1	TRBD1	TRBV7-3	16
CASSPAGTGHRPQHF	TGTGCCAGCAGCCCAGCCGGGACAGGGCATAGGCCCCAGCATTTT	.	TRBJ1-5	TRBD1	TRBV7-8	15
CASRRAVNTEAFF	TGTGCCAGCAGGCGGGCGGTGAACACTGAAGCTTTCTTT	.	TRBJ1-1	.	TRBV6-4	13
CAWSDPGKLFF	TGTGCCTGGAGTGACCCCGGGAAACTGTTTTTT	.	TRBJ1-4	.	TRBV30	11
CASRRGSSGANVLTF	TGTGCCAGCCGGCGCGGCTCGAGTGGGGCCAACGTCCTGACTTTC	.	TRBJ2-6	.	TRBV6-5	15
CASSALDRDLTEAFF	TGTGCCAGCAGTGCATTGGACAGGGATCTCACTGAAGCTTTCTTT	.	TRBJ1-1	TRBD1	TRBV2	15
CASSQDLGGYEQYF	TGTGCCAGCAGCCAAGATCTAGGAGGCTACGAGCAGTACTTC	few	TRBJ2-7	.	TRBV4-2	14
CASSLGTGFSPLHF	TGTGCCAGCAGCTTGGGGACAGGGTTTTCACCCCTCCACTTT	.	TRBJ1-6	TRBD1	TRBV5-8	14
CASSPRSYEQYF	TGTGCCAGCTCACCGCGGTCGTACGAGCAGTACTTC	.	TRBJ2-7	.	TRBV18	12
CASSPGGTGANVLTF	TGTGCCAGCAGTCCAGGGGGAACTGGGGCCAACGTCCTGACTTTC	.	TRBJ2-6	TRBD1	TRBV5-4	15
CASRLRGGGADTQYF	TGTGCCAGCAGGCTCCGGGGGGGCGGCGCAGATACGCAGTATTTT	.	TRBJ2-3	TRBD2	TRBV2	15
CASSSPTGTSNQPQHF	TGTGCCAGCAGCTCTCCAACAGGGACCAGCAATCAGCCCCAGCATTTT	.	TRBJ1-5	.	TRBV7-8	16
CASSKDRVLNEQFF	TGTGCCAGCAGCAAGGACAGGGTATTGAATGAGCAGTTCTTC	.	TRBJ2-1	.	TRBV21-1	14
CASSGGTGPGYEQYF	TGTGCCAGCAGTGGGGGAACAGGGCCCGGCTACGAGCAGTACTTC	.	TRBJ2-7	.	TRBV2	15
CASSTSGRGNQPQHF	TGTGCCAGCTCGACAAGCGGGAGGGGCAATCAGCCCCAGCATTTT	.	TRBJ1-5	.	TRBV2	15